Listed here is a single TCR beta chain. Assay: immunoSEQ multiplex PCR; the TCRdb copy retains only in-frame clones and omits some. There are 97,000 or so clones in the sample; 70% to 85% occur only once, and roughly 10% lies in the top ten. CDR1 is SEHNR, CDR2 FQNEAQ, per germline (reference sequence). The CDR3 contains 13 residues. The V and J ends lost 2 bases and 2 bases respectively, with 6 bases between them. This entry comes from a study of blood T cell repertoires in COVID-19. Overall study context: Acute and convalescent COVID-19 specimens originated in the United States, Italy and Spain.

The receptor's source is a man between 60 and 70 years old with active or convalescent COVID-19. The material sequenced was peripheral blood. The chain carries TRBV7-9 and TRBJ2-5, with D perhaps matching TRBD1 (5 bases). The CDR3, as DNA: TGTGCCAGCAGCTTACAGGGTCAAGAGACCCAGTACTTC. This encodes CASSLQGQETQYF.